This TCR beta chain was observed in a study of T cell responses to AZD1222 COVID-19 vaccine (dated by TCRdb to about 2021). The study in broad terms: TCR sequencing covered fewer than 250 trial participants: around 210 given two doses of AZD1222 and approximately 25 given two doses of MenACWY control vaccine. Enrollment into the trials was organized by age into subgroups of 18-55, 56-69 and 70-plus years, and those subgroups contained about 160, 30 and 59 TCR-sequenced participants, respectively.

Taken with the paper, the label for time point translates to: baseline before first vaccination. In light of the paper, this sample's treatment or condition label describes: meningococcal conjugate vaccine given as trial control. Samples from vaccinated people were obtained from the UK trials COV001 and COV002, which included a single-blind randomized controlled phase 2/3 trial of AZD1222 (ChAdOx1 nCoV-19) in healthy adults. Trial participant PBMC samples were collected at day 0 and day 28 after the second dose for TCRbeta chain sequencing. The CDR3 regions of human TCRbeta chains were analyzed by immunosequencing. Turning to the authors' computational methods: TCRs in the repertoires were compared against a reference library of SARS-CoV-2-specific TCRs that had been generated with the MIRA antigen-specificity platform. Breadth meant the fraction of unique TCRs that were SARS-CoV-2-associated, whereas depth meant the fraction of total T cells that were SARS-CoV-2-associated. Using the MIRA data, every spike-specific TCR was mapped to the spike region that the TCR reacted to and assigned to either a CD4 or a CD8 class. Log10-transformed breadth and depth values were compared by one-way ANOVA with Sidak's multiple comparisons tests. This is the immuneACCESS table as TCRdb keeps it, with only in-frame sequences that have V and J called. A part of the clones is gone; compared with another copy, unresolved V genes explain less than half, and the rest is unexplained. D and trimming were read from the DNA, whereas the V and J calls and clone size are those reported in that table. The table for this sample lists 66,000 or so clones; 75% to 85% of them were counted only once. The top ten clonotypes cover roughly 25% of the sample.

Turning to this clone: Its antigen has not been determined. No much larger clonotype is one base removed from it; base qualities were not supplied.

Per the germline V gene, SGHDT is the CDR1 and YYEEEE is the CDR2. The CDR3 measures 13 amino acids from cysteine to phenylalanine. Kept here is only the CDR3 DNA, which spans 39 bases and is read in frame from base 1. V is shortened by 0 bases, J by 5 bases, and the region joining them spans 7 bases. The full study reports these points: The vaccine-associated CD4 TCRs covered the entire spike protein, and the dominant responses fell in regions 160-218 and 743-854. In the small 56-69-year group, the increase in depth fell short of significance, most likely because of low power. Conclusions about previously exposed vaccinees are limited, since just five to seven AZD1222 recipients were seropositive for SARS-CoV-2 at baseline. Because no day 14 peak-response samples were available, the repertoires could be characterized only after the peak T cell response. Participants were mostly white British, with more females than males. The authors suggested clonal diversity may have been underestimated. A significant rise in spike-specific TCR breadth and depth was observed after two AZD1222 doses relative to day 0 and relative to MenACWY recipients. Reportedly, close to half of the unique spike-specific TCRs recognized epitopes lying outside the regions that are mutated in the B.1.351 and B.1.1.7 variants.

The chain employs TRBV5-6 and TRBJ2-3; perhaps TRBD2 is the D gene, with 6 bases matching. The sequence came from an adult in good health. Source: peripheral blood, taken on day 0 of MenACWY control vaccination. CDR3 protein: CASSLEGGDTQYF. The sequenced DNA is TGTGCCAGCAGCTTGGAGGGAGGAGATACGCAGTATTTT.